One T cell receptor beta chain is described in this entry. The antigen is undetermined. The entry originates in a study of T cell responses to AZD1222 COVID-19 vaccine. Whole-study context: Second-dose intervals near 4 or 12 weeks were combined.

Measured with immunoSEQ multiplex PCR; TCRdb has only the in-frame clones, and not every one. Found here are 150,000 or so clones, around 89% of them singletons; the top ten hold around 2.3%. Notes on the study in general: Just a handful of people given AZD1222 tested seropositive at baseline.

This receptor was obtained from an adult in good health. Sequencing was performed on peripheral blood, taken on day 0 of AZD1222 vaccination.

This CDR3 reads CASSTSGRPSEQFF. The CDR3 DNA reads as TGTGCCAGTAGTACTAGCGGGAGGCCGTCGGAGCAGTTCTTC. This chain uses TRBV19 with TRBJ2-1; 11 positions match TRBD2. CDR3 length equals 14 residues. Germline V gene sequence: CDR1 LNHDA, CDR2 SQIVND (reference sequence). J gave up 10 bases and V 4 bases, and 6 bases lay outside the gene matches.